A selection of T cell receptor beta chains follows, all from one sample in a study of blood T cell repertoires in COVID-19. Assay: immunoSEQ multiplex PCR; the TCRdb copy retains only in-frame clones and omits some. The table lists under 250,000 clones, around 88% of them singletons. Sequenced: peripheral blood. Receptor source: a man aged 45 to 65 with active or convalescent COVID-19. Each CDR3 is given with its conserved first and last residue. A D gene is named only where the DNA matches it firmly. Clone size is given for some rows only: seen once, a few or many times, or a class if the clone is expanded.

TRBD2 TRBJ2-1 NA TRBV9 CASSVYGSGRSYNEQFF TGTGCCAGCAGCGTATACGGGAGCGGGAGGTCCTACAATGAGCAGTTCTTC
TRBD2 TRBJ2-1 NA TRBV6-2/TRBV6-3 CASSYAGLAGASSYNEQFF TGTGCCAGCAGTTACGCAGGACTAGCGGGGGCAAGCTCCTACAATGAGCAGTTCTTC
NA TRBJ1-2 NA TRBV7-3 CASSLPNQDGYTF TGTGCCAGCAGCCTTCCTAATCAGGATGGCTACACCTTC
TRBD2 TRBJ2-7 NA TRBV7-2 CASSPQAGGGSYEQYF TGTGCCAGCAGCCCGCAAGCAGGCGGGGGTTCCTACGAGCAGTACTTC
NA TRBJ1-2 NA TRBV7-9 CASSRERGYGYTF TGTGCCAGCAGCCGGGAGAGAGGTTATGGCTACACCTTC
NA TRBJ2-7 few TRBV29-1 CSVSLPSDEQYF TGCAGCGTTAGCCTCCCTAGTGACGAGCAGTACTTC
TRBD1 TRBJ1-1 NA TRBV28 CASSSPGGNTEAFF TGTGCCAGCAGTTCCCCAGGGGGGAACACTGAAGCTTTCTTT
NA TRBJ2-7 NA TRBV4-1 CASSQDAAFATYEQYF TGCGCCAGCAGCCAAGACGCGGCGTTTGCCACCTACGAGCAGTACTTC
TRBD2 TRBJ2-3 NA TRBV11-2 CASSLGLMGGPLDTQYF TGTGCCAGCAGCTTAGGTCTAATGGGAGGGCCTTTAGATACGCAGTATTTT
TRBD1 TRBJ2-7 NA TRBV6-2/TRBV6-3 CASSGDRVTYEQYF TGTGCCAGCAGTGGGGACAGGGTGACCTACGAGCAGTACTTC
NA TRBJ1-1 few TRBV14 CASSQLSTVRGNTEAFF TGTGCCAGCAGCCAATTAAGTACCGTCAGGGGGAACACTGAAGCTTTCTTT
NA TRBJ2-5 NA TRBV28 CASSFNRDSRQYF TGTGCCAGCAGTTTCAACCGAGACAGCCGCCAGTACTTC
TRBD2 TRBJ2-5 once TRBV7-6 CASSSGTSGGAAQKGTQYF TGTGCCAGCAGCTCAGGGACTAGCGGGGGGGCAGCCCAAAAGGGGACCCAGTACTTC
TRBD1 TRBJ2-7 NA TRBV7-8 CASSSGQDSYEQYF TGTGCCAGCAGCTCCGGACAGGATTCCTACGAGCAGTACTTC
TRBD1 TRBJ1-2 NA TRBV5-1 CASSLAAGGNGYTF TGCGCCAGCAGCTTGGCGGCAGGGGGCAATGGCTACACCTTC
NA TRBJ1-4 NA TRBV6-6 CASSNTGATNEKLFF TGTGCCAGCAGTAACACAGGAGCAACTAATGAAAAACTGTTTTTT
TRBD1 TRBJ1-1 NA TRBV27 CASSSPGQLYTEAFF TGTGCCAGCAGTTCTCCGGGACAGCTCTACACTGAAGCTTTCTTT
TRBD2 TRBJ2-1 NA TRBV10-3 CAISEHPSGGYNEQFF TGTGCCATCAGTGAGCACCCTAGCGGGGGATACAATGAGCAGTTCTTC
TRBD2 TRBJ2-2 few TRBV10-3 CAISRAGPPTGELFF TGTGCCATCAGTAGAGCGGGGCCCCCCACCGGGGAGCTGTTTTTT
NA TRBJ1-1 NA TRBV27 CASSRGNTEAFF TGTGCCAGCAGTCGGGGGAACACTGAAGCTTTCTTT
TRBD1 TRBJ1-1 NA TRBV19 CASNQGARAEAFF TGTGCCAGTAATCAGGGGGCAAGGGCTGAAGCTTTCTTT
TRBD1 TRBJ1-5 NA TRBV7-9 CASSSGTDNQPQHF TGTGCCAGCAGCTCCGGGACAGACAATCAGCCCCAGCATTTT
NA TRBJ1-2 NA TRBV19 CASSSTRGYGYTF TGTGCCAGTAGCTCCACCCGGGGCTATGGCTACACCTTC
NA TRBJ1-1 once TRBV4-3 CASKALMNTEAFF TGCGCCAGCAAAGCCCTTATGAACACTGAAGCTTTCTTT
NA TRBJ1-2 NA TRBV19 CASSSDSPLGYTF TGTGCCAGTAGTTCGGACAGCCCTCTAGGCTACACCTTC
TRBD2 TRBJ2-2 few TRBV15 CATSRVPLAGVSGELFF TGTGCCACCAGCAGAGTTCCACTAGCGGGAGTATCCGGGGAGCTGTTTTTT
TRBD1 TRBJ2-2 NA TRBV5-1 CASSLGQGATGELFF TGCGCCAGCAGCTTGGGACAGGGGGCTACCGGGGAGCTGTTTTTT
NA TRBJ2-7 NA TRBV28 CASSLVQEAAYEQYF TGTGCCAGCAGTTTAGTCCAGGAGGCAGCCTACGAGCAGTACTTC
TRBD1 TRBJ2-5 NA TRBV5-4 CASHRDRQETQYF TGTGCCAGCCACCGGGACAGGCAAGAGACCCAGTACTTC
TRBD2 TRBJ2-7 NA TRBV6-5 CASDPAQGGDYEQYF TGTGCCAGCGATCCAGCCCAGGGAGGGGACTACGAGCAGTACTTC
NA TRBJ2-7 NA TRBV28 CASSPPGVSYEQYF TGTGCCAGCAGTCCACCGGGGGTCTCCTACGAGCAGTACTTC
NA TRBJ2-7 NA TRBV7-9 CASSFVQGSYEQYF TGTGCCAGCAGCTTCGTCCAGGGGTCCTACGAGCAGTACTTC
NA TRBJ2-1 once TRBV5-4 CATLPGQGYNEQFF TGTGCCACCCTACCGGGACAAGGCTACAATGAGCAGTTCTTC
TRBD1 TRBJ2-1 few TRBV24-1 CATSDPQGALDNEQFF TGTGCCACCAGTGATCCACAGGGGGCTTTGGACAATGAGCAGTTCTTC
NA TRBJ1-3 NA TRBV4-1 CASSHPGGARAGNTIYF TGCGCCAGCAGCCACCCCGGTGGGGCTCGGGCTGGAAACACCATATATTTT
NA TRBJ1-1 NA TRBV5-1 CASSLGDNTEAFF TGCGCCAGCAGCTTAGGGGATAACACTGAAGCTTTCTTT
TRBD1 TRBJ1-5 NA TRBV4-1 CASSQDGAGGGGQPQHF TGCGCCAGCAGCCAAGATGGGGCAGGGGGCGGTGGACAGCCCCAGCATTTT
NA TRBJ1-1 NA TRBV9 CASSVYEEGYKDTEAFF TGTGCCAGCAGCGTTTATGAGGAGGGTTATAAGGACACTGAAGCTTTCTTT
NA TRBJ1-3 few TRBV3-1/TRBV3-2 CASSQKRSGNTIYF TGTGCCAGCAGCCAAAAGAGAAGTGGAAACACCATATATTTT
TRBD2 TRBJ2-7 NA TRBV9 CASSVDPGGPRNEQYF TGTGCCAGCAGCGTAGACCCGGGAGGACCCAGGAACGAGCAGTACTTC
NA TRBJ2-6 NA TRBV2 CASVTGSSGANVLTF TGTGCCAGCGTCACAGGGAGCTCTGGGGCCAACGTCCTGACTTTC
NA TRBJ2-1 NA TRBV2 CASLRAGSYNEQFF TGTGCCAGCCTAAGAGCGGGTTCCTACAATGAGCAGTTCTTC
TRBD2 TRBJ2-7 NA TRBV30 CAWARGYDYEQYF TGTGCCTGGGCGCGGGGGTACGACTACGAGCAGTACTTC
NA TRBJ2-2 NA TRBV19 CASSKEGLGGELFF TGTGCCAGTAGTAAAGAGGGCTTGGGCGGGGAGCTGTTTTTT
NA TRBJ1-2 NA TRBV18 CASSPLKGDIAPNYGYTF TGTGCCAGCTCACCACTTAAAGGGGATATTGCCCCTAACTATGGCTACACCTTC
TRBD1 TRBJ2-3 NA TRBV19 CASSIRQGVSTDTQYF TGTGCCAGTAGTATACGACAGGGAGTTAGCACAGATACGCAGTATTTT
NA TRBJ2-3 NA TRBV5-1 CASSPPLTEFTDTQYF TGCGCCAGCAGCCCACCACTGACAGAGTTCACAGATACGCAGTATTTT
NA TRBJ2-3 NA TRBV3-1/TRBV3-2 CASSPRGAGAHTDTQYF TGTGCCAGCAGCCCACGAGGGGCGGGGGCCCACACAGATACGCAGTATTTT
NA TRBJ1-5 once TRBV7-8 CASSPDTAAQPQHF TGTGCCAGCAGCCCGGACACGGCGGCTCAGCCCCAGCATTTT
NA TRBJ1-2 NA TRBV4-3 CASSQIGVEGLGYTF TGCGCCAGCAGCCAAATCGGTGTGGAGGGGTTGGGCTACACCTTC
NA TRBJ2-1 NA TRBV2 CASSLGVRNEQFF TGTGCCAGCTCCCTCGGGGTACGAAATGAGCAGTTCTTC
TRBD2 TRBJ2-5 NA TRBV19 CASSPTSPEETQYF TGTGCCAGTAGTCCGACTAGCCCAGAAGAGACCCAGTACTTC
TRBD1 TRBJ2-7 once TRBV5-4 CASSPGTGQTREQYF TGTGCCAGCAGCCCCGGGACAGGCCAAACTCGGGAGCAGTACTTC
NA TRBJ1-2 few TRBV7-8 CASSLSVNYGYTF TGTGCCAGCAGCTTATCGGTGAACTATGGCTACACCTTC
NA TRBJ1-3 NA TRBV15 CATSRGRLVLAGNTIYF TGTGCCACCAGCAGAGGTCGGCTGGTACTAGCTGGAAACACCATATATTTT
NA TRBJ2-3 NA TRBV11-3 CASSLDGRGPQYF TGTGCCAGCAGCTTAGACGGGAGGGGGCCGCAGTATTTT
NA TRBJ1-5 NA TRBV9 CASSVEGGSNQPQHF TGTGCCAGCAGCGTAGAAGGCGGAAGCAATCAGCCCCAGCATTTT
TRBD1 TRBJ1-2 NA TRBV6-2/TRBV6-3 CASSRGTGGHGYTF TGTGCCAGCAGCAGAGGGACAGGGGGCCATGGCTACACCTTC
TRBD1 TRBJ1-2 NA TRBV5-8 CASSLGGGDGYGYTF TGTGCCAGCAGCTTGGGAGGGGGCGATGGCTATGGCTACACCTTC
TRBD1 TRBJ1-6 NA TRBV6-6 CASTPPDRANSPLHF TGTGCCAGCACCCCCCCCGACAGGGCAAATTCACCCCTCCACTTT